The 4 T cell receptor beta chains below all came from one sample that was sequenced in a study of T cell responses to AZD1222 COVID-19 vaccine. Repertoires were generated with immunoSEQ multiplex PCR, while TCRdb's copy carries only in-frame clones and drops some. The table records about 56,000 clones, 75% to 90% of them present only once. The sample consisted of peripheral blood, taken on day 0 of AZD1222 vaccination. The receptors come from an adult in good health.

J is TRBJ1-5 and V is TRBV9; 9 bases are shared with TRBD1. With 3 bases clipped from V and 5 bases from J, the junction kept 6 bases outside the gene matches. CDR1 and CDR2 (germline): SGDLS, YYNGEE. The CDR3 has 15 amino acids. CDR3: CASSAGQGRDQPQHF. The CDR3 DNA follows: TGTGCCAGCAGCGCCGGACAGGGGAGGGATCAGCCCCAGCATTTT.

The V gene is TRBV7-6, the J gene TRBJ2-1; D may be TRBD2 (6 bases). Germline V gene sequence: CDR1 SGHVS, CDR2 FNYEAQ. V shed 1 base and J shed 8 bases, with 15 bases lying between them. This CDR3 has 15 residues. CDR3 in DNA: TGTGCCAGCAGCTTAGGGGTGGAGGGGCCGGATGAGCAGTTCTTC. Amino acids: CASSLGVEGPDEQFF.

In DNA, the CDR3 is TGTGCCAGCTCGATGAGGGACCGCGAGCAGTACTTC. Translated: CASSMRDREQYF. The chain carries TRBV18 and TRBJ2-7, with D perhaps TRBD1 or TRBD2 (5 bases each). The V end lost 6 bases, the J end lost 6 bases, and 12 bases lay between the germline ends. There are 12 residues in the CDR3. Per germline, CDR1 KGHSH and CDR2 LQKENI.

V is TRBV11-3 and J is TRBJ2-3; the match to TRBD1 covers 8 bases. V lost 1 base to trimming and J lost 6 bases; unmatched junction nucleotides: 6. The CDR3 sequence is 15 residues long. From germline, CDR1 is SGHNT and CDR2 YENEEA. In DNA, the CDR3 is TGTGCCAGCAGCTTAGGGACAGGGACGGTTGATACGCAGTATTTT. Amino acid sequence: CASSLGTGTVDTQYF.